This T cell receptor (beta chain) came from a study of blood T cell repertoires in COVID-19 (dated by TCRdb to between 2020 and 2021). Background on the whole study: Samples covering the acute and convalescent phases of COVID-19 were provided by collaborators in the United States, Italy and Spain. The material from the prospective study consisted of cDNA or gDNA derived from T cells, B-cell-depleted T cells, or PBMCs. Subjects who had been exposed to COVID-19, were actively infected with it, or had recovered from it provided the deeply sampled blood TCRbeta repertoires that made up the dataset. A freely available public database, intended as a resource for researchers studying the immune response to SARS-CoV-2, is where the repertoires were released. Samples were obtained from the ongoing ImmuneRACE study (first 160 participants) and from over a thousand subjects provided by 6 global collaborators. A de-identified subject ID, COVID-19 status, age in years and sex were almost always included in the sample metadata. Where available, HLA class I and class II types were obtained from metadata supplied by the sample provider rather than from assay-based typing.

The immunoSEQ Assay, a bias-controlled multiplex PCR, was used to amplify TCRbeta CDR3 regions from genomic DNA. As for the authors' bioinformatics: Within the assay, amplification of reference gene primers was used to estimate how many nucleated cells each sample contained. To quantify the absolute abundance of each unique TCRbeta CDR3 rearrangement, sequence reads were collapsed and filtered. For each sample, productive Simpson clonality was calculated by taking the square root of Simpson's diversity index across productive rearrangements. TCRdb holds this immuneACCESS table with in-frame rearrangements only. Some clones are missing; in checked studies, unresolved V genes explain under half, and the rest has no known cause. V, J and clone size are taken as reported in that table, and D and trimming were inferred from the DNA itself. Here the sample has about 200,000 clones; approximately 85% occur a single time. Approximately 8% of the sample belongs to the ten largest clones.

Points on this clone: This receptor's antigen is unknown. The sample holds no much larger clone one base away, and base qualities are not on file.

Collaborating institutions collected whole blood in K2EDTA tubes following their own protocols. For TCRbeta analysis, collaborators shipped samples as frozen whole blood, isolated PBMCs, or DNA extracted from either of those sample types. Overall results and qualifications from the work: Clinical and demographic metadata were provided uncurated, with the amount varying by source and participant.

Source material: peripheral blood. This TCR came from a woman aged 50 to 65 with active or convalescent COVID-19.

The CDR3 reads as follows: CASSETEGYGYTF. The nucleotides read TGTGCCAGCAGTGAAACCGAGGGATATGGCTACACCTTC. The V and J segments used are TRBV2 and TRBJ1-2, with no confident D gene call. The CDR3 measures 13 amino acids from cysteine to phenylalanine. CDR3 DNA is the only sequence kept; it has 39 bases, read in frame from the first base. V sheds 2 bases and J sheds 5 bases, leaving 9 bases between their ends. Via the germline V gene, CDR1 is SNHLY and CDR2 FYNNEI. With all but the CDR3 taken from the reference TRBV2 and TRBJ1-2 genes, the full variable domain is: EPEVTQTPSHQVTQMGQEVILRCVPISNHLYFYWYRQILGQKVEFLVSFYNNEISEKSEIFDDQFSVERPDGSNFTLKIRSTKLEDSAMYFCASSETEGYGYTFGSGTRLTVV.